These T cell receptor beta chains were read from a single sample in a study of CD8+CD57+ T cells in acquired aplastic anemia. TCRdb ran MiXCR on the reads and lists one entry per CDR3 protein. The data contain around 250,000 distinct CDR3 sequences, 45% to 65% of them singletons. The specimen was sorted CD4+, CD8+, or CD8+CD57+ T cells (not recorded which) from PBMCs. These receptors all stem from a human donor with severe aplastic anemia or a healthy control (not recorded which). CDR3s include the opening cysteine and the closing phenylalanine or tryptophan. Fields, in order: CDR3 protein, CDR3 DNA, D gene, J gene, clone size, V gene. D genes are given only for firm matches. Clone size, where shown, is once, few, many, or a class for clones that have expanded.

CASSFGGPGTDTQYF TGTGCCAGCAGCTTCGGGGGGCCGGGCACAGATACGCAGTATTTT - TRBJ2-3 - TRBV5-8
CASNGQARQPQHF TGTGCCAGCAACGGACAGGCGCGTCAGCCCCAGCATTTT TRBD1 TRBJ1-5 few TRBV2
CASRKDRSSYEQYF TGTGCCAGCAGAAAGGACAGGAGCTCCTACGAGCAGTACTTC TRBD1 TRBJ2-7 - TRBV2
CASGLDRTGGDFTDTQYF TGTGCTAGTGGTTTGGACCGGACAGGGGGGGATTTCACAGATACGCAGTATTTT TRBD1 TRBJ2-3 - TRBV12-5
CASSTGQVTGELFF TGTGCCAGCAGCACGGGACAGGTCACCGGGGAGCTGTTTTTT TRBD1 TRBJ2-2 - TRBV7-3
CASSWGGGPETQYF TGTGCCAGCAGCTGGGGGGGGGGGCCGGAGACCCAGTACTTC - TRBJ2-5 - TRBV5-4
CASSLTQGRNTIYF TGTGCCAGCAGTCTGACTCAGGGCAGAAACACCATATATTTT - TRBJ1-3 many TRBV6-5
CASSVRLAGVNEQFF TGTGCCAGCAGCGTCAGACTAGCGGGGGTGAATGAGCAGTTCTTC TRBD2 TRBJ2-1 many TRBV9
CSASGGFNQPQHF TGCAGCGCCTCAGGGGGCTTCAATCAGCCCCAGCATTTT TRBD1 TRBJ1-5 - TRBV29-1
CASSTTGQGSQGVLTF TGTGCCAGTAGTACCACGGGACAGGGTTCCCAAGGAGTCCTGACTTTC TRBD1 TRBJ2-6 few TRBV19
CSARRRGGETQYF TGCAGTGCTAGACGAAGGGGGGGAGAGACCCAGTACTTC - TRBJ2-5 many TRBV20-1
CASSLMTRGYTF TGTGCCAGCAGCCTCATGACTCGTGGCTACACCTTC - TRBJ1-2 - TRBV7-6
CASSPQGTKNTEAFF TGTGCCAGCAGCCCGCAGGGAACTAAGAACACTGAAGCTTTCTTT - TRBJ1-1 many TRBV11-2
CASSLKQSGANVLTF TGTGCCAGCAGCTTAAAACAGTCTGGGGCCAACGTCCTGACTTTC - TRBJ2-6 few TRBV7-2
CASSVGARGEPYEQYF TGTGCCAGCAGTGTCGGGGCCAGAGGGGAGCCCTACGAGCAGTACTTC - TRBJ2-7 many TRBV6-1
CASSYGAGGSGYTF TGTGCCAGCAGTTACGGGGCAGGGGGAAGTGGCTACACCTTC TRBD1 TRBJ1-2 - TRBV6-9
CASSAPGQLGYEQYF TGTGCCAGCAGCGCACCGGGACAGCTAGGCTACGAGCAGTACTTC TRBD1 TRBJ2-7 few TRBV5-6
CASSIARPSNQPQHF TGTGCCAGTAGTATTGCCCGGCCCAGCAATCAGCCCCAGCATTTT - TRBJ1-5 many TRBV19
CASSLGAGGGSPLHF TGCGCCAGCAGCTTGGGAGCAGGGGGCGGTTCACCCCTCCACTTT TRBD1 TRBJ1-6 - TRBV5-1
CSAPKKTRSTDTQYF TGCAGTGCCCCGAAGAAAACCCGGAGCACAGATACGCAGTATTTT - TRBJ2-3 - TRBV20-1
CASSLGRVGANVLTF TGTGCCAGCAGCTTAGGCCGGGTTGGGGCCAACGTCCTGACTTTC - TRBJ2-6 - TRBV7-6
CAISEPIFTEAFF TGTGCCATCAGTGAGCCGATTTTCACTGAAGCTTTCTTT - TRBJ1-1 - TRBV10-3
CASSQGGFDTQYF TGCGCCAGCAGCCAGGGAGGGTTCGATACGCAGTATTTT TRBD2 TRBJ2-3 many TRBV4-3
CASSVGASSSYNEQFF TGTGCCAGCAGCGTTGGGGCTTCTAGCTCCTACAATGAGCAGTTCTTC - TRBJ2-1 - TRBV6-1
CASSVVGTGGKNEQFF TGTGCCAGCAGCGTAGTCGGGACAGGGGGAAAGAATGAGCAGTTCTTC TRBD1 TRBJ2-1 - TRBV9
CATSRDRGMSYGQYF TGTGCCACCAGCAGAGATCGGGGCATGAGCTACGGGCAGTACTTC - TRBJ2-7 - TRBV15